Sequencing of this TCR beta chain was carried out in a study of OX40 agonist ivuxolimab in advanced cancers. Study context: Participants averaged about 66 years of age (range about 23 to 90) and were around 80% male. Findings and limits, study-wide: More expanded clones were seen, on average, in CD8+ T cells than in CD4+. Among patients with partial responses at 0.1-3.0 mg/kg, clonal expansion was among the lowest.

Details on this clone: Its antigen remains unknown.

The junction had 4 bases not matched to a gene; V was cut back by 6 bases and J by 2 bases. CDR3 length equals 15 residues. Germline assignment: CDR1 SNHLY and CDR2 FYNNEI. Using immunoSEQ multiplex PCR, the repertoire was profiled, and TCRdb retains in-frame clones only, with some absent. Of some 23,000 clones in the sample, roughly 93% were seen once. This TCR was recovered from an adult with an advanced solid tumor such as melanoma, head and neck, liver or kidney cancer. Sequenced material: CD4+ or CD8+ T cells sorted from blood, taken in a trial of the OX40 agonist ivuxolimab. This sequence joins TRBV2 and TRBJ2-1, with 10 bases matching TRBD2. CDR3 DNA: TGTGCCAGCAGAAGACTAGCGGGTGCCTACAATGAGCAGTTCTTC. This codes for CASRRLAGAYNEQFF.